These T cell receptor beta chains were read from a single sample in a study of OX40 agonist ivuxolimab in advanced cancers. TCRdb's copy holds only in-frame clones and misses some; the assay was immunoSEQ multiplex PCR. Among tens of thousands of clones listed, 80% to 85% were seen once. This specimen was CD4+ or CD8+ T cells sorted from blood, taken in a trial of the OX40 agonist ivuxolimab. The receptors were sampled from an adult with an advanced solid tumor such as melanoma, head and neck, liver or kidney cancer. The CDR3 runs from the conserved cysteine through the conserved F or W. A D gene is named only where the DNA matches it firmly. The size entry is marked missing in some rows and otherwise reads once, few, many or a size class.

CDR3 protein: CASSLAVLGNEQFF
CDR3 DNA: TGCGCCAGCAGCTTGGCTGTACTGGGCAATGAGCAGTTCTTC
D gene: NA
V gene: TRBV5-1
J gene: TRBJ2-1
clone size: NA

CDR3 protein: CASSIPLGNTEAFF
CDR3 DNA: TGCGCCAGCAGCATCCCTCTTGGGAACACTGAAGCTTTCTTT
D gene: NA
V gene: TRBV5-1
J gene: TRBJ1-1
clone size: NA

CDR3 protein: CAIANTNSYEQYF
CDR3 DNA: TGTGCCATCGCTAACACTAACTCCTACGAGCAGTACTTC
D gene: NA
V gene: TRBV7-7
J gene: TRBJ2-7
clone size: NA

CDR3 protein: CASSLGPLNTEAFF
CDR3 DNA: TGTGCCAGCAGCTTAGGGCCCCTGAACACTGAAGCTTTCTTT
D gene: NA
V gene: TRBV7-2
J gene: TRBJ1-1
clone size: once

CDR3 protein: CASSPNRDNTEAFF
CDR3 DNA: TGTGCCAGCTCACCGAACCGGGACAATACTGAAGCTTTCTTT
D gene: NA
V gene: TRBV18
J gene: TRBJ1-1
clone size: NA

CDR3 protein: CASSYWTAQGTDTQYF
CDR3 DNA: TGTGCCAGCAGCTACTGGACAGCCCAGGGTACAGATACGCAGTATTTT
D gene: NA
V gene: TRBV7-9
J gene: TRBJ2-3
clone size: NA

CDR3 protein: CASLDRETEAFF
CDR3 DNA: TGTGCCAGTTTGGACAGGGAAACTGAAGCTTTCTTT
D gene: TRBD1
V gene: TRBV19
J gene: TRBJ1-1
clone size: NA

CDR3 protein: CASSLKRDTVYQPQHF
CDR3 DNA: TGTGCCAGCAGCTTAAAGAGGGATACGGTGTATCAGCCCCAGCATTTT
D gene: NA
V gene: TRBV7-8
J gene: TRBJ1-5
clone size: few

CDR3 protein: CASSFRDRDNSPLHF
CDR3 DNA: TGTGCCAGCAGCTTCCGGGACAGGGATAATTCACCCCTCCACTTT
D gene: TRBD1
V gene: TRBV4-2
J gene: TRBJ1-6
clone size: NA

CDR3 protein: CSVERPANYGYTF
CDR3 DNA: TGCAGCGTTGAGCGACCAGCTAACTATGGCTACACCTTC
D gene: NA
V gene: TRBV29-1
J gene: TRBJ1-2
clone size: few

CDR3 protein: CASSRESGGIDTQYF
CDR3 DNA: TGTGCCAGCAGCCGCGAGAGCGGGGGGATAGATACGCAGTATTTT
D gene: TRBD2
V gene: TRBV5-6
J gene: TRBJ2-3
clone size: NA

CDR3 protein: CASRSPDRGGGYTF
CDR3 DNA: TGTGCCAGTAGATCCCCCGACAGGGGAGGTGGCTACACCTTC
D gene: TRBD1
V gene: TRBV19
J gene: TRBJ1-2
clone size: NA

CDR3 protein: CASSRQGVRGETQYF
CDR3 DNA: TGTGCCAGCAGTCGACAGGGGGTACGAGGAGAGACCCAGTACTTC
D gene: TRBD1
V gene: TRBV6-5
J gene: TRBJ2-5
clone size: few

CDR3 protein: CASSLGDRNYGYTF
CDR3 DNA: TGTGCCAGCAGCTTGGGGGACAGGAACTATGGCTACACCTTC
D gene: TRBD1
V gene: TRBV5-5
J gene: TRBJ1-2
clone size: NA

CDR3 protein: CSAGLRGREETQYF
CDR3 DNA: TGCAGCGCCGGACTCCGGGGAAGAGAAGAGACCCAGTACTTC
D gene: NA
V gene: TRBV29-1
J gene: TRBJ2-5
clone size: NA

CDR3 protein: CASNYPGQGNQPQHF
CDR3 DNA: TGTGCCAGCAACTATCCGGGACAAGGCAATCAGCCCCAGCATTTT
D gene: NA
V gene: TRBV28
J gene: TRBJ1-5
clone size: NA

CDR3 protein: CASSGYELGGDYEQYF
CDR3 DNA: TGTGCCAGCAGTGGATACGAGTTGGGAGGGGACTACGAGCAGTACTTC
D gene: TRBD2
V gene: TRBV28
J gene: TRBJ2-7
clone size: NA

CDR3 protein: CASSSRLGGGNTQYF
CDR3 DNA: TGTGCCAGCAGTTCCCGACTAGGGGGAGGAAATACGCAGTATTTT
D gene: NA
V gene: TRBV6-5
J gene: TRBJ2-3
clone size: NA

CDR3 protein: CASGAGTDTQYF
CDR3 DNA: TGTGCCAGCGGTGCAGGGACCGATACGCAGTATTTT
D gene: NA
V gene: TRBV2
J gene: TRBJ2-3
clone size: NA

CDR3 protein: CASSQEGTSIYEQYF
CDR3 DNA: TGCGCCAGCAGCCAAGAGGGGACTAGTATATACGAGCAGTACTTC
D gene: TRBD2
V gene: TRBV4-1
J gene: TRBJ2-7
clone size: NA

CDR3 protein: CASGPDISPPNTEAFF
CDR3 DNA: TGTGCTAGTGGTCCGGACATTTCACCCCCGAACACTGAAGCTTTCTTT
D gene: NA
V gene: TRBV12-5
J gene: TRBJ1-1
clone size: NA

CDR3 protein: CASSPDRGWDEKLFF
CDR3 DNA: TGCGCCAGCAGCCCCGACAGGGGATGGGATGAAAAACTGTTTTTT
D gene: TRBD1
V gene: TRBV5-1
J gene: TRBJ1-4
clone size: NA

CDR3 protein: CASSDQLAVDEQFF
CDR3 DNA: TGTGCCAGCAGTGACCAGCTAGCTGTGGATGAGCAGTTCTTC
D gene: NA
V gene: TRBV6-5
J gene: TRBJ2-1
clone size: NA